This record concerns one T cell receptor beta chain sequence. What it recognizes is unknown. The assay was immunoSEQ multiplex PCR, and TCRdb's table has in-frame clones only and misses some. The table records fewer than 55,000 clones, 76% of them present only once. These data belong to a study of vaccination effects on CD4 cells after COVID-19. Germline V gene sequence: CDR1 SGHRS, CDR2 YFSETQ. CDR3 length: 14 amino acids. V was pared by 0 bases and J by 4 bases, with 10 bases between. Findings of the study overall: Clones of infection and vaccine origin contracted markedly late after vaccination.

Culture lasted 10 days before CD4+ T cell isolation. It was between March and December 2020 that the person had a SARS-CoV-2 infection confirmed by PCR. Participants received two doses of either the BNT162b2 or mRNA-1273 vaccine. Source: CD4+ T cells from PBMCs cultured without peptide, taken after COVID-19 vaccination. This chain links TRBV5-1 with TRBJ2-5; possible D gene TRBD2, 6 bases. The TCR comes from a human donor who had a prior SARS-CoV-2 infection. The CDR3 loop is CASSLGQGGETQYF. DNA of the CDR3: TGCGCCAGCAGCTTGGGGCAGGGAGGAGAGACCCAGTACTTC.